The text below deals with one T cell receptor beta chain. What it recognizes is unknown. V lost 4 bases, J lost 11 bases, and 15 bases stayed unmatched. Germline CDR1 and CDR2: SGHRS and YFSETQ. This CDR3 has 15 residues. Only in-frame clones appear in the TCRdb table, and some are missing; sequencing was by immunoSEQ multiplex PCR. The table lists roughly 150,000 clones, around 86% of them singletons. The sample originates from a study of T cell responses to AZD1222 COVID-19 vaccine. Study-wide points: Elevations in Spike-specific TCR breadth and depth followed administration of two AZD1222 doses. There were mostly white British donors and more females than males, and clonal diversity was possibly underestimated.

The chain is built from TRBV5-1 and TRBJ1-1; 9 positions agree with TRBD1. The starting material was peripheral blood, obtained 28 days after the second AZD1222 dose. This sequence originates from an adult who received the AZD1222 COVID-19 vaccine. The CDR3 is CASSPLGGDRDSAFF. CDR3 DNA: TGCGCCAGCAGCCCTCTAGGGGGGGACAGGGATTCGGCTTTCTTT.